The rows below give T cell receptor beta chains drawn from one sample of a study of blood T cell repertoires in COVID-19. Method: immunoSEQ multiplex PCR; TCRdb's copy keeps in-frame clones and lacks some. The table includes some 80,000 clones, around nine tenths detected once. The sequencing sample was made of peripheral blood. These receptors came from a man older than 75 with active or convalescent COVID-19. CDR3s include the opening cysteine and the closing phenylalanine or tryptophan. D genes are given only for firm matches. Not every row has a clone size; where given, it reads once, few, many or a size class.

TRBV6-5	-	-	TRBJ2-1	TGTGCCAGCAGGCTGGCACCCAACAATGAGCAGTTCTTC	CASRLAPNNEQFF
TRBV25-1	-	-	TRBJ1-5	TGTGCCAGCAGTGTAGGGGTTTCAGGGCAGCCCCAGCATTTT	CASSVGVSGQPQHF
TRBV5-1	-	-	TRBJ1-4	TGCGCCAGCAGCTCGAGGGTTCGCGGAAATGAAAAACTGTTTTTT	CASSSRVRGNEKLFF
TRBV25-1	-	-	TRBJ2-5	TGTGCCAGCAGTGAACACGCGGACCAAGAGACCCAGTACTTC	CASSEHADQETQYF
TRBV7-3	TRBD1	-	TRBJ1-1	TGTGCCAGCAGCTTAACTCGGACAGGGAGCAATGAAGCTTTCTTT	CASSLTRTGSNEAFF
TRBV28	TRBD1	-	TRBJ2-6	TGTGCCAGCAGTCCCTCGACAGGGGGCGCAACTGGGGCCAACGTCCTGACTTTC	CASSPSTGGATGANVLTF
TRBV10-2	-	-	TRBJ1-3	TGCGCCAGCAGTGGGGACACCTCTGGAAACACCATATATTTT	CASSGDTSGNTIYF
TRBV7-7	TRBD2	-	TRBJ2-5	TGTGCTAGCAGCTGGGGACTAGCGGGGCCAGAGACCCAGTACTTC	CASSWGLAGPETQYF
TRBV28	TRBD2	once	TRBJ2-1	TGTGCCAGCAGGGTGGCTAGCGGGGGTTACAATGAGCAGTTCTTC	CASRVASGGYNEQFF
TRBV28	-	-	TRBJ1-5	TGTGCCAGCAGTGACTCAGGGGCGCAGCCCCAGCATTTT	CASSDSGAQPQHF
TRBV27	-	few	TRBJ2-1	TGTGCCAGCAGTGTCCTCTGGGACTGGAGCTCCTACAATGAGCAGTTCTTC	CASSVLWDWSSYNEQFF
TRBV19	TRBD1	-	TRBJ1-1	TGTGCCACCCTCGGACAGGGGAGGACTGAAGCTTTCTTT	CATLGQGRTEAFF
TRBV5-1	TRBD2	-	TRBJ2-3	TGCGCCAGCAGCTTTCGGGCGGGGGGGAGGACAGATACGCAGTATTTT	CASSFRAGGRTDTQYF
TRBV27	-	-	TRBJ2-6	TGTGCCAGCAGTCCGAGGAACTCTGGGGCCAACGTCCTGACTTTC	CASSPRNSGANVLTF
TRBV7-2	-	few	TRBJ1-2	TGTGCCAGCAGCTTGGGCAGGGAGGATGGCTACACCTTC	CASSLGREDGYTF
TRBV27	TRBD2	-	TRBJ2-3	TGTGCCAGCAGTAAAAATAGCGGGAGCCTAAATACGCAGTATTTT	CASSKNSGSLNTQYF
TRBV7-6	-	once	TRBJ2-2	TGTGCCAGCAGCTTAGGCAGGCGCACGAACACCGGGGAGCTGTTTTTT	CASSLGRRTNTGELFF
TRBV4-2	TRBD1	-	TRBJ2-2	TGTGCCAGCAGCCAAGAAAAGGGACAGGGGGCGACCGGGGAGCTGTTTTTT	CASSQEKGQGATGELFF
TRBV2	TRBD2	-	TRBJ2-5	TGTGCCAGCAGTCAGAGGCCCAGGACTAGCATAGAGACCCAGTACTTC	CASSQRPRTSIETQYF
TRBV11-2	-	-	TRBJ2-2	TGTGCCAGCAGCCCCAGCGTGTCCGGGGAGCTGTTTTTT	CASSPSVSGELFF
TRBV24-1	TRBD2	-	TRBJ2-1	TGTGCCACCGGGAGGGACTCCCAACATTACTACAATGAGCAGTTCTTC	CATGRDSQHYYNEQFF
TRBV11-3	-	-	TRBJ2-2	TGTGCCAGCAGGCCTCCAATTGGAAGCGCGGACACCGGGGAGCTGTTTTTT	CASRPPIGSADTGELFF
TRBV12-3/TRBV12-4	-	-	TRBJ2-5	TGTGCCAGCAGTTTCGGACTGGGGGAGACCCAGTACTTC	CASSFGLGETQYF
TRBV18	-	-	TRBJ1-3	TGTGCCAGCTCACAGGCGGTGGGAAACACCATATATTTT	CASSQAVGNTIYF
TRBV18	-	-	TRBJ1-1	TGTGCCAGCTCACCAGTATCGGGAGGTCTGAACACTGAAGCTTTCTTT	CASSPVSGGLNTEAFF
TRBV19	-	-	TRBJ2-3	TGTGCCAGTACCCAGACAGGCACAGATACGCAGTATTTT	CASTQTGTDTQYF
TRBV5-5	TRBD1	-	TRBJ1-4	TGTGCCAGCAGCGCGGGAAGACAGGGTACCAGTGAAAAACTGTTTTTT	CASSAGRQGTSEKLFF
TRBV18	-	once	TRBJ1-6	TGTGCCAGCTCACCACCGGGCAGGGCTAATTCACCCCTCCACTTT	CASSPPGRANSPLHF
TRBV7-2	-	-	TRBJ1-1	TGTGCCAGCAGCTTTATAAATACGAGGGCTGATACTGAAGCTTTCTTT	CASSFINTRADTEAFF
TRBV9	-	-	TRBJ1-1	TGTGCCAGCAGGTACTTGGGCCCCATGAACACTGAAGCTTTCTTT	CASRYLGPMNTEAFF
TRBV28	-	-	TRBJ1-5	TGTGCCAGCAGGACTTCCTTGGGTAGCAATCAGCCCCAGCATTTT	CASRTSLGSNQPQHF
TRBV6-4	-	-	TRBJ1-5	TGTGCCAGCAGTGACTCCCGGGCGGACAATAGCAATCAGCCCCAGCATTTT	CASSDSRADNSNQPQHF
TRBV7-9	-	once	TRBJ2-5	TGTGCCAGCAGCTTAGGGGTCAGGGAGACCCAGTACTTC	CASSLGVRETQYF
TRBV7-7	-	-	TRBJ1-1	TGTGCTAGCAGCTTAGGGCAGAACACTGAAGCTTTCTTT	CASSLGQNTEAFF
TRBV27	TRBD2	-	TRBJ2-3	TGTGCCAGCAGGAACCGACTAGCGGGAGGCACTAGCACAGATACGCAGTATTTT	CASRNRLAGGTSTDTQYF
TRBV6-1	TRBD1	-	TRBJ2-1	TGTGCCAGCAGTGAATTTGCGGGACAGGGGGGGAATGAGCAGTTCTTC	CASSEFAGQGGNEQFF
TRBV7-2	-	-	TRBJ1-1	TGTGCCAGCAGCTTAGCTTACCTCGAGATGAACACTGAAGCTTTCTTT	CASSLAYLEMNTEAFF
TRBV19	-	-	TRBJ1-2	TGTGCCAGTACCGGGGGAGCAGGGCGACTGGTTAGCGGCTACACCTTC	CASTGGAGRLVSGYTF
TRBV4-2	-	few	TRBJ1-2	TGTGCCAGCAGCCAAAGGGGGTCCGGGCGCAACTATGGCTACACCTTC	CASSQRGSGRNYGYTF
TRBV5-1	-	-	TRBJ2-5	TGCGCCAGGACAGGACAAGAGACCCAGTACTTC	CARTGQETQYF